This TCR beta chain was captured by sequencing in a study of blood T cell repertoires in COVID-19. Study summary: Sample material is recorded as cDNA or gDNA derived from T cells, B-cell-depleted T cells, or PBMCs.

Profiling relied on immunoSEQ multiplex PCR, and the TCRdb table lists in-frame clones only, not all of them. The data contain about 120,000 clones, 60% to 85% of them seen just once; the ten biggest clones take up about 6.6%. The CDR3 spans 16 residues. The V gene's germline CDR1 is GTSNPN and CDR2 SVGIG (reference sequence). V dropped 1 base and J dropped 1; count of bases not matched to a gene: 8. This chain joins TRBV30 and TRBJ2-5; TRBD2 aligns across 8 bases. This receptor was obtained from a man between 70 and 80 years old with acute or convalescent COVID-19. The sequenced sample was peripheral blood. As DNA, the CDR3 is TGTGCCTGGAGTGAAGGGGCGGGAGGCCTCCAAGAGACCCAGTACTTC. This sequence encodes CAWSEGAGGLQETQYF.